What follows are 20 T cell receptor beta chains derived from one specimen sequenced in a study of cytomegalovirus exposure and HLA in healthy donors (dated by TCRdb to 2017 to 2019). Libraries were built with the immunoSEQ multiplex PCR assay. The multiplex PCR relied on a mix of 60 forward primers for TCR Vbeta segments and 13 reverse primers for TCR Jbeta segments. Entries here come from immuneACCESS through TCRdb and include only in-frame sequences with V and J called. Some clones fail to appear in such tables; in the studies checked, an unresolved V gene covers under half of the shortfall, and the cause of the remainder is unknown. The table for this sample records about 130,000 clones. About 1.5% of the sample is in the top ten clones. Specimen: PBMCs. The receptors were gathered from a woman between 35 and 50 years old in good health and CMV-seropositive.

Turning to this clone: Other DNA sequences in the same sample also yield this CDR3. The rearrangement uses TRBV11-3 and TRBJ2-1; D perhaps matches TRBD1 (5 bases). Between the trimmed V and J ends, which lost 0 bases and 8 bases, there was a span of 14 bases. This CDR3 contains 15 residues. The germline gives CDR1 SGHNT, CDR2 YENEEA. CDR3 sequence reads: CASSLEVGARYEQFF. Written as DNA, the CDR3 is TGTGCCAGCAGCTTAGAGGTAGGGGCAAGGTATGAGCAGTTCTTC.

The J gene is TRBJ1-1, the V gene TRBV19, with D perhaps TRBD1 (6 bases). CDR1 and CDR2 from the germline V gene are LNHDA and SQIVND (reference sequence). Trimming cost V 10 bases and J 0 bases, with 12 bases left between them. This CDR3 contains 13 residues. The CDR3 loop reads CATVQGLNTEAFF. The DNA for the CDR3 is TGTGCCACCGTGCAGGGGCTGAACACTGAAGCTTTCTTT.

The chain recombines TRBV15 with TRBJ2-7, with 8 nucleotides matching TRBD2. Germline CDR1 LNHNV, CDR2 YYDKDF (reference sequence). The CDR3 covers 15 residues. Trimming cost V 5 bases and J 4 bases; bases outside gene matches: 10. This CDR3 reads CATSPSAGGAYEQYF. For the CDR3, the DNA is TGTGCCACCAGCCCAAGCGCGGGAGGTGCTTACGAGCAGTACTTC.

DNA for the CDR3: TGTGCCAGTAGTACGGGGAACACTGAAGCTTTCTTT. Its translation is CASSTGNTEAFF. The rearrangement uses TRBV19 and TRBJ1-1, with D hard to call. The germline CDR1 and CDR2 sequences are LNHDA and SQIVND (reference sequence). Trimming pared 4 bases from V and 1 base from J, leaving 4 bases between. This CDR3 is built from 12 residues.

The chain employs TRBV30 and TRBJ1-1; 9 bases map to TRBD1. CDR1 is GTSNPN and CDR2 is SVGIG in the germline V gene (reference sequence). V trimming: 2 bases; J trimming: 1 base; junction bases outside the gene matches: 2. CDR3 size: 14 residues. CDR3 in amino acids: CAWSTGQGNTEAFF. CDR3 bases: TGTGCCTGGAGTACGGGACAGGGGAACACTGAAGCTTTCTTT.

The genes are TRBV5-6 and TRBJ2-7, with TRBD2 matching over 11 bases. Germline CDR1 SGHDT, CDR2 YYEEEE. This CDR3 region has 15 residues. V trimming: 3 bases; J trimming: 1 base; junction bases outside the gene matches: 3. This CDR3 reads CASSSGTSGSYEQYF. The CDR3 DNA reads as TGTGCCAGCAGCTCCGGGACTAGCGGTTCCTACGAGCAGTACTTC.

This rearrangement joins TRBV29-1 to TRBJ1-2; weak D call: TRBD1 (6 bases). Germline CDR1 is SQVTM and CDR2 is ANQGSEA. V lost 5 bases and J lost 1, with 11 bases in between. The CDR3 consists of 13 residues. CDR3 protein: CSVQDSLNYGYTF. CDR3 bases: TGCAGCGTTCAGGACAGCCTTAACTATGGCTACACCTTC.

This chain uses TRBV7-2 with TRBJ2-1; 12 bases map to TRBD2. Trimming cost V 6 bases and J 6 bases; bases outside gene matches: 6. The CDR3 totals 15 residues. The germline gives CDR1 SGHTA, CDR2 FQGNSA. In nucleotides, the CDR3 is TGTGCCAGCAGTTCTACTAGCGGGAGGTCCAATGAGCAGTTCTTC. Its protein is CASSSTSGRSNEQFF.

The chain uses TRBV19 and TRBJ1-5; 9 nucleotides line up with TRBD1. Trimming cost V 7 bases and J 6 bases; bases outside gene matches: 7. Germline V gene lookup returns CDR1 LNHDA and CDR2 SQIVND (reference sequence). CDR3 length: 14 amino acids. The DNA of the CDR3 is TGTGCCAGTACCCGGGACAGGGCTTCTCAGCCCCAGCATTTT. This translates into CASTRDRASQPQHF.

The V call is TRBV5-1, the J call TRBJ2-1; 8 bases agree with TRBD1. Germline lookup yields CDR1 SGHRS and CDR2 YFSETQ. There are 17 residues in the CDR3. V lost 6 bases to trimming and J lost 6 bases; unmatched junction nucleotides: 17. The CDR3 loop reads CASNFGQGVLVSNEQFF. CDR3 sequence (DNA): TGCGCCAGCAACTTCGGACAGGGAGTATTGGTCTCCAATGAGCAGTTCTTC.

CDR3 in amino acids: CASSYSSSGSFYEQFF. CDR3 coding DNA: TGTGCCAGCAGTTACTCTTCTAGCGGGAGTTTCTATGAGCAGTTCTTC. This chain joins TRBV6-5 and TRBJ2-1; TRBD2 agrees at 10 bases. Trimming cost V 0 bases and J 8 bases; bases outside gene matches: 7. Per germline, CDR1 MNHEY and CDR2 SVGAGI. This CDR3 region has 16 residues.

The chain employs TRBV19 and TRBJ2-2; 12 nucleotides align to TRBD1. Losses at the gene ends were 1 base for V and 6 bases for J; bases not matched to a gene: 3. Germline CDR1 is LNHDA and CDR2 is SQIVND (reference sequence). This CDR3 is built from 16 residues. The CDR3 bases are TGTGCCAGTAGTATAGCGGGACAGGGGGCCGCCGGGGAGCTGTTTTTT. Amino acids: CASSIAGQGAAGELFF.

J is TRBJ1-2 and V is TRBV5-6; perhaps TRBD1 as D (6 bases). Germline CDR1 and CDR2: SGHDT and YYEEEE. V was clipped by 1 base and J by 2 bases, with 9 bases between them. The CDR3 runs 14 residues. CDR3 in DNA: TGTGCCAGCAGCTTGCCCAGGGGCAACTATGGCTACACCTTC. As protein: CASSLPRGNYGYTF.

This chain uses TRBV6-4 with TRBJ1-4; 8 nucleotides match TRBD1. The ends lost 5 bases at V and 6 bases at J; junction bases unmatched: 5. Germline CDR1 and CDR2: MRHNA and SNTAGT. The CDR3 consists of 14 residues. The CDR3 sequence is CASSRQGKDEKLFF. The CDR3, as DNA: TGTGCCAGCAGTCGACAGGGGAAAGATGAAAAACTGTTTTTT.

This chain joins TRBV10-3 and TRBJ2-2, with 9 bases matching TRBD2. CDR3 length: 15 residues. The J segment lost 5 bases and the V segment lost 5 bases, leaving 6 bases of the junction unmatched. The V gene's germline CDR1 is ENHRY and CDR2 SYGVKD. CDR3: CAISKTGLATGELFF. In nucleotides, the CDR3 is TGTGCCATCAGTAAGACCGGACTAGCGACCGGGGAGCTGTTTTTT.

This chain connects TRBV10-3 to TRBJ1-2; D perhaps matches TRBD1 (6 bases). Trimming took off 6 bases at V and 7 bases at J, with 15 bases between the two ends. The CDR3 loop spans 13 amino acids. Germline V lookup: CDR1 ENHRY, CDR2 SYGVKD. CDR3 in DNA: TGTGCCATCAGCACTGGGACATTCGGTGGCTACACCTTC. Amino acids: CAISTGTFGGYTF.

This chain links TRBV10-2 with TRBJ2-3; 7 bases map to TRBD1. Germline V gene sequence: CDR1 WSHSY, CDR2 SAAADI. The V segment lost 5 bases and the J segment 2 bases; nucleotides outside the gene matches: 4. CDR3 length: 14 amino acids. The CDR3, as DNA: TGCGCCAGCAGTCGGGACAGTTACACAGATACGCAGTATTTT. This gives the protein CASSRDSYTDTQYF.

The chain carries TRBV7-2 and TRBJ2-1; TRBD2 matches 12 bases. The CDR3 runs to 16 residues. Trimming took 5 bases from V and 5 from J; bases not matched to a gene: 7. Germline V gives CDR1 SGHTA, CDR2 FQGNSA. In nucleotides, the CDR3 is TGTGCCAGCAGCCCTCGGACTAGCGGGAACAACAATGAGCAGTTCTTC. Amino acids: CASSPRTSGNNNEQFF. The variable domain in full, with the rest retrieved from reference TRBV7-2 and TRBJ2-1, is GAGVSQSPSNKVTEKGKDVELRCDPISGHTALYWYRQSLGQGLEFLIYFQGNSAPDKSGLPSDRFSAERTGGSVSTLTIQRTQQEDSAVYLCASSPRTSGNNNEQFFGPGTRLTVL.

The DNA for the CDR3 is TGTGCCAGCTCGCGAGAAAGGCCGGGGCAGGGGGGAGGCAATCAGCCCCAGCATTTT. Translating it yields CASSRERPGQGGGNQPQHF. V and J are TRBV18 and TRBJ1-5; 7 nucleotides agree with TRBD1. Per the germline V gene, CDR1 is KGHSH and CDR2 is LQKENI. This CDR3 comprises 19 residues. After removal of 6 bases from V and 2 bases from J, the junction contained 19 bases not matched to a gene.

V is TRBV10-3 and J is TRBJ1-1; D remains ambiguous. The V end was cut by 5 bases, the J end by 1 base, with 14 bases between. Per germline, CDR1 ENHRY and CDR2 SYGVKD. This CDR3 is 15 amino acids long. The chain's CDR3 is CAISNIQAGNTEAFF. Here the CDR3 DNA reads TGTGCCATCAGTAATATCCAGGCCGGGAACACTGAAGCTTTCTTT.